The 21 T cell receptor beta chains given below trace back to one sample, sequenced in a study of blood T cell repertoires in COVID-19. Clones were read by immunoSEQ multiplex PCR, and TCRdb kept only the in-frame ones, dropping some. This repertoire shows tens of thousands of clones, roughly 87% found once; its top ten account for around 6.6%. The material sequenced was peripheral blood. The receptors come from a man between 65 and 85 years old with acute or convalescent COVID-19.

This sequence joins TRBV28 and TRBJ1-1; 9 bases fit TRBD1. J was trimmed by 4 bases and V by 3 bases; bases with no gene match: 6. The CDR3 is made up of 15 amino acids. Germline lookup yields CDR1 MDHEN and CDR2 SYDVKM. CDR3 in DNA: TGTGCCAGCAGTTTCGTCACAGGGGGCCTCACTGAAGCTTTCTTT. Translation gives CASSFVTGGLTEAFF.

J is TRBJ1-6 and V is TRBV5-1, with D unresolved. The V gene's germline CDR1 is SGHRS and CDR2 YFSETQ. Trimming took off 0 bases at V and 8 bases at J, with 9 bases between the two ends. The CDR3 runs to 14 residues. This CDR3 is CASSLVPRYSPLHF. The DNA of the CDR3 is TGCGCCAGCAGCTTGGTCCCTAGATATTCACCCCTCCACTTT.

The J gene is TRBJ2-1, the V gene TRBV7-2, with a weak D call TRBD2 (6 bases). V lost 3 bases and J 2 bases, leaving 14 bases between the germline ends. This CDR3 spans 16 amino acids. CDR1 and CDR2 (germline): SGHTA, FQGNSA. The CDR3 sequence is CASSFGAGITYNEQFF. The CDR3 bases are TGTGCCAGCAGCTTCGGGGCGGGAATCACCTACAATGAGCAGTTCTTC.

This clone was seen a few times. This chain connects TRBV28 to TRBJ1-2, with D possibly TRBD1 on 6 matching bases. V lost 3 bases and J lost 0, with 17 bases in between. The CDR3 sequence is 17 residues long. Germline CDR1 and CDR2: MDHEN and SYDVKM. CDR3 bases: TGTGCCAGCAGTTTTTGGCAGGGGAAAGGGGCTAACTATGGCTACACCTTC. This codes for CASSFWQGKGANYGYTF.

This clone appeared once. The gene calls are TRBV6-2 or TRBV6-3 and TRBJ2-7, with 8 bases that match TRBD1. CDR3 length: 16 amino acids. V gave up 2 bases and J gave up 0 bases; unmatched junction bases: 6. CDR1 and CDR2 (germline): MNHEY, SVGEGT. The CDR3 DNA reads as TGTGCCAGCAGTTACCCGCCGGGACAGGTCTCCTACGAGCAGTACTTC. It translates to CASSYPPGQVSYEQYF.

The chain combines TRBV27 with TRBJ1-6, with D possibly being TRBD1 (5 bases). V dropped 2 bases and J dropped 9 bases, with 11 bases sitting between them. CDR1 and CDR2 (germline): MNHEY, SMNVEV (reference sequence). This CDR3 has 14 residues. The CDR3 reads CASSLRGPRSPLHF. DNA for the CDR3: TGTGCCAGCAGTTTAAGGGGTCCTCGTTCACCCCTCCACTTT.

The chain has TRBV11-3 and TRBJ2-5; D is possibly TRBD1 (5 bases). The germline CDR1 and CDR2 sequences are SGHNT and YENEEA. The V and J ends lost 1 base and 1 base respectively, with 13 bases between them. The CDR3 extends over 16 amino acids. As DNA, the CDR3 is TGTGCCAGCAGCTTAGGGTCAGGGATAGGCCAAGAGACCCAGTACTTC. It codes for CASSLGSGIGQETQYF.

In DNA, the CDR3 is TGTGCCACCAGTGATTTTGAGACTAGCGGGAGTGGTGAGCAGTTCTTC. Translation gives CATSDFETSGSGEQFF. The chain links TRBV24-1 to TRBJ2-1; 12 bases map to TRBD2. Looked up from germline, CDR1 is KGHDR and CDR2 is SFDVKD. V trimming: 1 base; J trimming: 9 bases; junction bases outside the gene matches: 6. The CDR3 runs to 16 residues.

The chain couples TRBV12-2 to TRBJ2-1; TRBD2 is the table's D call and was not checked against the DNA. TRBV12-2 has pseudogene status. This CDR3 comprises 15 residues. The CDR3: CARGDPSVSYNEQFF. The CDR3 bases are TGTGCAAGGGGTGACCCTAGCGTTTCCTACAATGAGCAGTTCTTC.

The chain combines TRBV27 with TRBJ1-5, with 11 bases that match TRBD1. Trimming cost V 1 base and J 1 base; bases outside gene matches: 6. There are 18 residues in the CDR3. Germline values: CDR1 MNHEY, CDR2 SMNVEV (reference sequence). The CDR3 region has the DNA TGTGCCAGCAGTTTATACTGGACAGGGGGCCTAAGCAATCAGCCCCAGCATTTT. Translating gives CASSLYWTGGLSNQPQHF.

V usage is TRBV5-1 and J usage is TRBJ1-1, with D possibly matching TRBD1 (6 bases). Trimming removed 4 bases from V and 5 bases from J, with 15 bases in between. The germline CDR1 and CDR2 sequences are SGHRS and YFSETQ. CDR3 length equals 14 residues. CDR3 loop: CASSPSGGWTEAFF. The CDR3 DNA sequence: TGCGCCAGCAGCCCCTCGGGGGGCTGGACTGAAGCTTTCTTT.

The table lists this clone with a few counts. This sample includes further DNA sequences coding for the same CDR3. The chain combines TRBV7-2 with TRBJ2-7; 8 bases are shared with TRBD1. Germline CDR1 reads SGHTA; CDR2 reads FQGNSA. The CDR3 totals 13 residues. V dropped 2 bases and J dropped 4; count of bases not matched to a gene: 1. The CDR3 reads CASSLNRGYEQYF. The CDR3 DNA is TGTGCCAGCAGCTTAAACAGGGGGTACGAGCAGTACTTC.

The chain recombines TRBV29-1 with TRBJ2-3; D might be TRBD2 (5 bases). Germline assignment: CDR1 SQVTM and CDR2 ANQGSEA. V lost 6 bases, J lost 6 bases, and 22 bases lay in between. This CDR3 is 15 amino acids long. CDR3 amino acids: CSVTLSPSSSDTQYF. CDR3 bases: TGCAGCGTAACGTTGTCCCCTAGCTCCTCGGATACGCAGTATTTT.

The CDR3 region is CASSLGSSSGANVLTF. CDR3 in DNA: TGTGCCAGCAGCTTAGGTTCTTCTTCTGGGGCCAACGTCCTGACTTTC. The V and J genes are TRBV7-6 and TRBJ2-6, with D hard to call. The CDR3 is made up of 16 amino acids. Trimming removed 1 base from V and 1 base from J, with 8 bases in between. Germline CDR1 is SGHVS and CDR2 is FNYEAQ.

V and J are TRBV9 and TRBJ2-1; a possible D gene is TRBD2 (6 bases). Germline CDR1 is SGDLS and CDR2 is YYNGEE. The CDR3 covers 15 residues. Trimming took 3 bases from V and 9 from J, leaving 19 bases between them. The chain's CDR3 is CASSAQGLPDGEQFF. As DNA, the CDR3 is TGTGCCAGCAGCGCCCAGGGACTGCCGGACGGTGAGCAGTTCTTC.

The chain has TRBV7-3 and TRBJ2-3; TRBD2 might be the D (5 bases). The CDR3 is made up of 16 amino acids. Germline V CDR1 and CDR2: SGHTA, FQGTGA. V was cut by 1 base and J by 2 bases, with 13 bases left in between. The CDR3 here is CASSLMSSTPTDTQYF. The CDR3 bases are TGTGCCAGCAGCTTAATGTCTAGCACACCCACAGATACGCAGTATTTT.

CDR3 residues: CASSLQSGGANEQFF. DNA for the CDR3: TGTGCCAGCAGCTTGCAAAGCGGGGGGGCGAATGAGCAGTTCTTC. This rearrangement joins TRBV5-4 to TRBJ2-1; TRBD2 agrees at 10 bases. V lost 1 base, J lost 7 bases, and 5 bases stayed unmatched. This CDR3 is 15 amino acids long. Germline assignment: CDR1 SGHNT and CDR2 YYREEE (reference sequence).

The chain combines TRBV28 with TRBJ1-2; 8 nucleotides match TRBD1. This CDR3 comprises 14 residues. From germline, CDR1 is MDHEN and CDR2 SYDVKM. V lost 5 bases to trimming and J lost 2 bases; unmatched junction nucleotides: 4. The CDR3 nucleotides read TGTGCCAGCAGTCTCTGGACAGGGAACTATGGCTACACCTTC. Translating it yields CASSLWTGNYGYTF.

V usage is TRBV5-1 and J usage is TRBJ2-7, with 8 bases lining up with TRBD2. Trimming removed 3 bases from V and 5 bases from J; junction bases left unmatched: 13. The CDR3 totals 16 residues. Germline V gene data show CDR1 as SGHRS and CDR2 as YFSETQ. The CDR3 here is CASSWGPRGAPNEQYF. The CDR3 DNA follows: TGCGCCAGCAGCTGGGGCCCGCGGGGGGCACCTAACGAGCAGTACTTC.

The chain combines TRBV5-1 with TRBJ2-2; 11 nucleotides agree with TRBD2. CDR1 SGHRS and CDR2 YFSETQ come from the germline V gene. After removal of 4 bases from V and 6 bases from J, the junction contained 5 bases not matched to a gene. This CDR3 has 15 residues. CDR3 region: CASSIAGGPPGELFF. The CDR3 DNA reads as TGCGCCAGCAGCATAGCGGGGGGGCCCCCCGGGGAGCTGTTTTTT.

The CDR3 protein is CASSPKAVYEQYF. CDR3 bases: TGTGCCAGCAGTCCGAAGGCGGTTTACGAGCAGTACTTC. V and J are TRBV6-4 and TRBJ2-7; D is unresolved. Germline-derived CDR1 and CDR2 are MRHNA and SNTAGT. There are 13 residues in the CDR3. Trimming shortened V by 5 bases and J by 4 bases, and 12 bases separated the two germline ends.